Presented here are 4 T cell receptor beta chains from one specimen sequenced in a study of shared clonotypes between healthy human individuals. Terminally differentiated effector memory CD45RA+ cells were excluded from the naive CD8 cells, which were CD45RO-negative and positively selected for CCR7. The method was immunoSEQ multiplex PCR; TCRdb's version includes in-frame clones alone and lacks a portion of them. The data contain fewer than 1 million clones, 95% to 97% of them singletons. The sample taken for sequencing was naive CD8+ T cells sorted from blood. These receptors all stem from a man aged 25-45 years in good health.

CDR3 sequence: CASSTLDRAFNYEQYF. In DNA form, the CDR3 reads TGTGCCAGCAGCACATTAGACAGGGCCTTCAACTACGAGCAGTACTTC. The chain joins TRBV7-6 to TRBJ2-7; 7 bases map to TRBD1. Germline V gene sequence: CDR1 SGHVS, CDR2 FNYEAQ. This CDR3 has 16 residues. Losses at the gene ends were 5 bases for V and 3 bases for J; bases not matched to a gene: 13.

The gene calls are TRBV7-8 and TRBJ2-1; no reliable D call. Germline V gene data show CDR1 as SGHVS and CDR2 as FQNEAQ. Deletions cut 3 bases from V and 7 bases from J, with 16 bases between. CDR3 length: 15 residues. The CDR3 loop reads CASSFRLRVGNEQFF. The CDR3 DNA follows: TGTGCCAGCAGCTTTCGGCTCCGGGTAGGGAATGAGCAGTTCTTC.

The V and J genes are TRBV9 and TRBJ2-2; TRBD1 matches 7 bases. The germline gives CDR1 SGDLS, CDR2 YYNGEE. V lost 4 bases, J lost 0 bases, and 9 bases stayed unmatched. The CDR3 covers 17 residues. CDR3 in DNA: TGTGCCAGCAGCTCCAGCCTTGGACAGGCGAACACCGGGGAGCTGTTTTTT. It codes for CASSSSLGQANTGELFF.

The chain combines TRBV29-1 with TRBJ2-7, with 9 positions matching TRBD2. This CDR3 region has 13 residues. Per germline, CDR1 SQVTM and CDR2 ANQGSEA. Losses at the gene ends were 5 bases for V and 4 bases for J; bases not matched to a gene: 6. The CDR3 DNA reads TGCAGCGTTATAGCGGGAGACCGGTACGAGCAGTACTTC. Translation gives CSVIAGDRYEQYF.